This T cell receptor beta chain was captured in a study of chemoradiotherapy in HPV16-positive cancers. As to this clone: As yet, its antigen is unknown.

General study findings and limits: During treatment, candidate HPV-specific clones and E7-related motifs expanded in tumor.

The CDR3 extends over 15 amino acids. From germline, CDR1 is MGHRA and CDR2 YSYEKL. Clones were sequenced by immunoSEQ multiplex PCR, and TCRdb holds only the in-frame ones, with some missing. The repertoire holds 12,000 to 15,000 clones, approximately 91% seen once, with roughly 2.5% in the top ten. The source is a human donor with HPV-associated anogenital cancer. The chain combines TRBV4-1 with TRBJ2-5, with 9 bases that match TRBD1. The end of the DNA fits TRBJ2-7 better, so the J call may be wrong. The starting material was blood, obtained from a patient who underwent chemoradiotherapy. The CDR3 DNA reads TGCGCCAGCAGCCAAACGACAGGGGGCTCCTACGAGCAGTACTTC. This sequence encodes CASSQTTGGSYEQYF.